The rows below give T cell receptor beta chains drawn from one sample of a study of cytomegalovirus exposure and HLA in healthy donors. This table comes from immunoSEQ multiplex PCR, and its TCRdb copy is limited to in-frame clones, with some not included. The sample holds about 160,000 clones, 84% seen once. Input material: PBMCs. The receptors were sampled from a man aged 45-65 years in good health and CMV-seropositive. Each CDR3 is given with its conserved first and last residue. The D gene is left open where the match is weak. Where a row states a size, it is once, few, many or the class of an expanded clone; other rows omit it.

NA,TRBJ2-1,TRBD2,TRBV7-9,CASIPRTSGLREQFF,TGTGCCAGCATCCCTCGGACTAGCGGGCTGAGGGAGCAGTTCTTC
NA,TRBJ2-7,NA,TRBV6-1,CASSEGHGRTYEQYF,TGTGCCAGCAGTGAAGGTCATGGCAGGACCTACGAGCAGTACTTC
NA,TRBJ1-1,NA,TRBV15,CATSRDRLYNTEAFF,TGTGCCACCAGCAGAGATCGTCTGTATAACACTGAAGCTTTCTTT
NA,TRBJ1-3,NA,TRBV5-6,CASTSWSEEHTIYF,TGTGCCAGCACAAGCTGGAGTGAGGAACACACCATATATTTT
once,TRBJ2-2,TRBD1,TRBV7-2,CASSTGQGDTGELFF,TGTGCCAGCAGCACCGGACAGGGGGACACCGGGGAGCTGTTTTTT
NA,TRBJ2-1,NA,TRBV5-4,CASSLPGGTPNEQFF,TGTGCCAGCAGCTTACCTGGGGGGACGCCCAATGAGCAGTTCTTC
NA,TRBJ2-2,TRBD2,TRBV7-3,CASSLIAGGPSTGELFF,TGTGCCAGCAGCTTAATAGCGGGGGGGCCCAGCACCGGGGAGCTGTTTTTT
NA,TRBJ1-1,TRBD1,TRBV5-1,CASSLGGQSRVEAFF,TGCGCCAGCAGCTTGGGGGGACAGTCTAGGGTTGAAGCTTTCTTT
NA,TRBJ1-2,NA,TRBV7-2,CASSLSHRGYTF,TGTGCCAGCAGCTTAAGTCACAGGGGCTACACCTTC
NA,TRBJ2-7,NA,TRBV27,CASSLSGSLYEQYF,TGTGCCAGCAGTTTATCGGGCAGCCTTTACGAGCAGTACTTC
NA,TRBJ1-2,TRBD1,TRBV9,CASSVFDQDRENGGYTF,TGTGCCAGCAGCGTATTCGATCAGGACAGGGAGAACGGTGGCTACACCTTC
NA,TRBJ2-3,NA,TRBV6-5,CASSKAGLFTDTQYF,TGTGCCAGCAGTAAGGCAGGACTTTTCACAGATACGCAGTATTTT
NA,TRBJ2-5,NA,TRBV10-2,CASKEGMAETQYF,TGCGCCAGCAAGGAGGGGATGGCGGAGACCCAGTACTTC
NA,TRBJ2-7,TRBD1,TRBV5-1,CASSFGTGGYEQYF,TGCGCCAGCAGCTTTGGCACAGGGGGCTACGAGCAGTACTTC
NA,TRBJ2-5,TRBD1,TRBV30,CAWSAPRADRKETQYF,TGTGCCTGGAGTGCCCCCCGAGCGGACAGGAAAGAGACCCAGTACTTC
NA,TRBJ2-1,TRBD1,TRBV5-8,CASSLTLTGSSYNEQFF,TGTGCCAGCAGCTTAACCCTGACAGGGAGCTCCTACAATGAGCAGTTCTTC
NA,TRBJ2-4,TRBD1,TRBV5-1,CASSYQQGTGKNIQYF,TGCGCCAGCAGCTACCAACAGGGGACAGGAAAAAACATTCAGTACTTC
NA,TRBJ2-5,NA,TRBV7-8,CASSLNRVRETQYF,TGTGCCAGCAGCTTAAACAGGGTCAGGGAGACCCAGTACTTC
NA,TRBJ1-4,TRBD1,TRBV9,CASSPRQGGTNEKLFF,TGTGCCAGCAGTCCTAGACAGGGCGGCACTAATGAAAAACTGTTTTTT
few,TRBJ1-1,NA,TRBV18,CASSPDQGRGSRDTEAFF,TGTGCCAGCTCACCGGACCAGGGGAGAGGGTCGAGGGACACTGAAGCTTTCTTT
medium-sized,TRBJ1-2,NA,TRBV2,CASTESAGYGYTF,TGTGCCAGCACCGAAAGCGCAGGGTATGGCTACACCTTC
NA,TRBJ1-2,NA,TRBV27,CASSLGRGGAYGYTF,TGTGCCAGCAGTTTAGGGCGGGGAGGGGCCTATGGCTACACCTTC
NA,TRBJ2-5,TRBD1,TRBV4-1,CASSQALGTVVQETQYF,TGCGCCAGCAGCCAAGCCCTCGGGACAGTTGTACAAGAGACCCAGTACTTC
NA,TRBJ2-6,NA,TRBV19,CASSMKGTGTQTGANVLTF,TGTGCCAGTAGTATGAAGGGGACCGGGACACAGACTGGGGCCAACGTCCTGACTTTC
few,TRBJ2-3,TRBD2,TRBV9,CASSVSGGYSTDTQYF,TGTGCCAGCAGCGTTAGCGGGGGGTACAGCACAGATACGCAGTATTTT
NA,TRBJ2-7,NA,TRBV12-5,CASGLARTASYEQYF,TGTGCTAGTGGTTTGGCCCGGACAGCATCCTACGAGCAGTACTTC
NA,TRBJ2-7,TRBD2,TRBV19,CASSIQGGGYDEQYF,TGTGCCAGTAGTATTCAAGGCGGGGGGTACGACGAGCAGTACTTC
NA,TRBJ2-7,NA,TRBV5-4,CASSIPTGNEQYF,TGTGCCAGCAGTATACCGACAGGTAACGAGCAGTACTTC
NA,TRBJ2-1,NA,TRBV2,CASSVEDYNEQFF,TGTGCCAGCAGTGTGGAGGATTACAATGAGCAGTTCTTC
NA,TRBJ1-2,TRBD1,TRBV6-5,CASSYFSTGGNYGYTF,TGTGCCAGCAGTTACTTTTCGACAGGGGGGAACTATGGCTACACCTTC
NA,TRBJ1-6,NA,TRBV9,CASTTTDSYNSPLHF,TGTGCCAGCACGACAACCGACTCCTATAATTCACCCCTCCACTTT
few,TRBJ2-7,NA,TRBV11-3,CASSLEDFPIHSYEQYF,TGTGCCAGCAGCTTAGAGGACTTTCCCATACACTCCTACGAGCAGTACTTC
NA,TRBJ2-3,TRBD2,TRBV7-2,CASSLAPAGGQDTQYF,TGTGCCAGCAGCTTAGCGCCGGCGGGGGGGCAAGATACGCAGTATTTT
NA,TRBJ1-5,TRBD1,TRBV23-1,CASSQPGTGGNQPQHF,TGCGCCAGCAGTCAGCCCGGGACAGGGGGCAATCAGCCCCAGCATTTT
NA,TRBJ2-3,TRBD1,TRBV5-8,CASSPRRTGVGTQYF,TGTGCCAGCAGCCCTCGAAGGACAGGTGTAGGTACGCAGTATTTT
NA,TRBJ1-1,NA,TRBV7-2,CASSLGSGTEAFF,TGTGCCAGCAGCCTAGGTTCGGGCACTGAAGCTTTCTTT
NA,TRBJ2-7,NA,TRBV7-8,CASSPRDRLTYEQYF,TGTGCCAGCAGCCCGCGGGACAGACTTACCTACGAGCAGTACTTC
NA,TRBJ1-2,NA,TRBV5-6,CASSIQQGNYGYTF,TGTGCCAGCAGCATACAACAGGGAAACTATGGCTACACCTTC
NA,TRBJ2-1,NA,TRBV7-8,CASGRLVSYNEQFF,TGTGCCAGCGGAAGACTCGTCTCTTACAATGAGCAGTTCTTC
NA,TRBJ2-1,TRBD1,TRBV29-1,CSVEGQGASNEQFF,TGCAGCGTAGAGGGACAGGGGGCGAGCAATGAGCAGTTCTTC
NA,TRBJ1-1,TRBD1,TRBV29-1,CSVEKRQGLKNTEAFF,TGCAGCGTTGAAAAGAGACAGGGGCTTAAGAACACTGAAGCTTTCTTT
few,TRBJ2-1,NA,TRBV6-1,CASSHSIEQFF,TGTGCCAGCAGCCACTCAATTGAGCAGTTCTTC
once,TRBJ1-2,NA,TRBV6-5,CASNGGANYGYTF,TGTGCCAGCAACGGAGGGGCTAACTATGGCTACACCTTC
NA,TRBJ2-5,TRBD2,TRBV2,CASSSLAGARQETQYF,TGTGCCAGCAGTTCACTAGCGGGAGCTCGGCAAGAGACCCAGTACTTC
NA,TRBJ1-6,NA,TRBV5-1,CASSSGGGKGNSPLHF,TGCGCCAGCAGCTCGGGCGGGGGGAAGGGTAATTCACCCCTCCACTTT
NA,TRBJ2-5,NA,TRBV5-1,CASSLEGGPDETQYF,TGCGCCAGCAGCTTGGAGGGGGGGCCTGATGAGACCCAGTACTTC
NA,TRBJ1-6,NA,TRBV11-3,CASSLGLSSYNSPLHF,TGTGCCAGCAGCCTCGGGTTGAGCTCCTATAATTCACCCCTCCACTTT
NA,TRBJ2-1,TRBD1,TRBV11-1,CASSVTPGTGKENEQFF,TGTGCCAGCAGCGTCACCCCGGGGACAGGAAAGGAAAATGAGCAGTTCTTC
NA,TRBJ2-2,NA,TRBV5-6,CASSLWESLNAGELFF,TGTGCCAGCAGCTTGTGGGAGTCTCTGAACGCCGGGGAGCTGTTTTTT
once,TRBJ1-3,NA,TRBV7-2,CASSRTGSGNTIYF,TGTGCCAGCAGCCGAACAGGGTCTGGAAACACCATATATTTT
NA,TRBJ1-2,TRBD1,TRBV19,CASSNRGFGYTF,TGTGCCAGTAGTAACAGGGGATTTGGCTACACCTTC
few,TRBJ1-2,NA,TRBV5-1,CASRRSRLEGGYTF,TGCGCCAGCAGAAGGAGTCGGTTGGAAGGTGGCTACACCTTC
few,TRBJ2-1,NA,TRBV5-1,CASSWTNEQFF,TGCGCCAGCAGCTGGACAAATGAGCAGTTCTTC
NA,TRBJ1-2,TRBD1,TRBV6-1,CASSARDRPYGYTF,TGTGCCAGCAGTGCACGGGACAGGCCTTATGGCTACACCTTC
once,TRBJ1-4,NA,TRBV11-2,CASSLSRGSTNEKLFF,TGTGCCAGCAGCTTAAGTAGGGGGAGCACTAATGAAAAACTGTTTTTT
NA,TRBJ1-6,TRBD1,TRBV7-9,CSSSRAGTGLDNSPLHF,TGTTCCAGCAGTAGAGCCGGGACAGGGTTGGATAATTCACCCCTCCACTTT